A selection of T cell receptor beta chains follows, all from one sample in a study of cytomegalovirus exposure and HLA in healthy donors. Generated by immunoSEQ multiplex PCR, the TCRdb table keeps only in-frame clones and is missing some. The sample has some 98,000 clones, around 75% seen once. Sequencing was carried out using PBMCs. All receptors derive from a man aged 18 to 35 in good health and CMV-seropositive. The CDR3 runs from the conserved cysteine through the conserved F or W. The D gene is left open where the match is weak. A row's size may be missing; if present it is once, few, many or a size class.

V gene	CDR3 length	clone size	J gene	D gene	CDR3 protein	CDR3 DNA
TRBV5-1	14	-	TRBJ1-1	TRBD1	CASSSGGANTEAFF	TGCGCCAGCAGCTCAGGGGGCGCGAACACTGAAGCTTTCTTT
TRBV10-3	15	once	TRBJ2-5	-	CAISRGAAEAETQYF	TGTGCCATCAGTCGGGGGGCAGCGGAGGCAGAGACCCAGTACTTC
TRBV6-1	15	few	TRBJ2-1	TRBD2	CASSEVSGGPDEQFF	TGTGCCAGCAGTGAAGTTAGCGGGGGGCCTGATGAGCAGTTCTTC
TRBV6-4	13	-	TRBJ2-7	-	CAGGGGGCYEQYF	TGTGCCGGAGGAGGGGGGGGCTGTTACGAGCAGTACTTC
TRBV7-6	14	-	TRBJ1-1	-	CASSLGGRVTEAFF	TGTGCCAGCAGCTTGGGGGGGCGGGTCACTGAAGCTTTCTTT
TRBV19	18	-	TRBJ2-6	TRBD2	CASRPGGGVWSGANVLTF	TGTGCCAGTCGCCCAGGCGGGGGGGTATGGTCTGGGGCCAACGTCCTGACTTTC
TRBV5-1	17	-	TRBJ2-1	-	CASSSTRAGEVYNEQFF	TGCGCCAGCAGCTCAACCCGGGCAGGGGAAGTTTACAATGAGCAGTTCTTC
TRBV4-1	16	few	TRBJ1-2	-	CASSQEMDGSGYGYTF	TGCGCCAGCAGCCAAGAAATGGACGGGAGTGGCTATGGCTACACCTTC
TRBV28	15	-	TRBJ1-1	-	CASSFSNSGYTEAFF	TGTGCCAGCAGTTTTAGTAATAGCGGTTACACTGAAGCTTTCTTT
TRBV30	15	-	TRBJ2-2	TRBD2	CAWMERGGPGGELFF	TGTGCCTGGATGGAACGGGGGGGCCCCGGCGGGGAGCTGTTTTTT
TRBV28	12	-	TRBJ1-1	-	CASLDFDTEAFF	TGTGCCAGCCTAGACTTTGACACTGAAGCTTTCTTT
TRBV5-6	15	-	TRBJ1-2	-	CASSLEWLEPYGYTF	TGTGCCAGCAGCTTGGAGTGGCTTGAACCTTATGGCTACACCTTC
TRBV7-9	11	-	TRBJ1-2	-	CASSGGLGYTF	TGTGCCAGTTCGGGGGGCTTGGGCTACACCTTC
TRBV6-6	13	-	TRBJ2-7	TRBD1	CASSPIQGREQYF	TGTGCCAGCAGTCCCATACAGGGGCGCGAGCAGTACTTC
TRBV6-5	14	-	TRBJ1-2	-	CASSYSVPFYGYTF	TGTGCCAGCAGTTATTCCGTCCCTTTTTATGGCTACACCTTC
TRBV21-1	16	-	TRBJ2-7	-	CASSGLGGAQTYEQYF	TGTGCCAGCAGCGGCCTGGGGGGGGCCCAAACCTACGAGCAGTACTTC
TRBV11-2	14	-	TRBJ2-7	TRBD1	CASSSGQATYEQYF	TGTGCCAGCAGCTCGGGACAGGCTACCTACGAGCAGTACTTC
TRBV11-2	14	-	TRBJ2-3	-	CASSPAGREDTQYF	TGTGCCAGCAGCCCCGCCGGGCGGGAAGATACGCAGTATTTT
TRBV27	14	-	TRBJ2-1	TRBD1	CASRGQGAYNEQFF	TGTGCCAGCAGGGGACAGGGCGCCTACAATGAGCAGTTCTTC
TRBV28	15	-	TRBJ2-5	-	CASSVLSGNQETQYF	TGTGCCAGCAGTGTGCTTAGCGGAAACCAAGAGACCCAGTACTTC
TRBV28	16	-	TRBJ2-5	-	CASSWQAGSNKETQYF	TGTGCCAGCAGCTGGCAGGCGGGGTCCAACAAAGAGACCCAGTACTTC
TRBV11-2	13	-	TRBJ2-7	TRBD1	CASSLDRFDEQYF	TGTGCCAGCAGCTTGGACAGGTTCGACGAGCAGTACTTC
TRBV27	17	-	TRBJ1-3	TRBD1	CASSPNPRTGSGNTIYF	TGTGCCAGCAGTCCAAACCCCCGGACAGGCTCTGGAAACACCATATATTTT
TRBV13	15	once	TRBJ2-7	TRBD2	CASSPSEGLHYEQYF	TGTGCCAGCAGCCCATCAGAGGGACTACACTACGAGCAGTACTTC
TRBV5-4	16	-	TRBJ2-5	TRBD2	CASSLPSGGFQETQYF	TGTGCCAGCAGCTTGCCTAGCGGGGGGTTCCAAGAGACCCAGTACTTC
TRBV7-9	12	-	TRBJ2-3	-	CASSKGSNTQYF	TGTGCCAGCAGTAAAGGGAGTAATACGCAGTATTTT
TRBV18	13	-	TRBJ1-5	-	CASSVYSNQPQHF	TGTGCCAGCTCAGTCTATAGCAATCAGCCCCAGCATTTT
TRBV2	14	-	TRBJ2-6	-	CASDGRSGANVLTF	TGTGCCAGCGACGGGAGATCTGGGGCCAACGTCCTGACTTTC
TRBV14	13	few	TRBJ2-1	-	CASSLLSRTPQFF	TGTGCCAGCAGCCTCCTCTCCCGGACACCACAGTTCTTC
TRBV7-6	16	-	TRBJ2-3	-	CASSSTTRSDTDTQYF	TGTGCCAGCAGCTCTACCACTAGGAGTGACACAGATACGCAGTATTTT
TRBV9	13	once	TRBJ2-1	-	CASSVGGANEQFF	TGTGCCAGCAGCGTGGGGGGAGCCAATGAGCAGTTCTTC
TRBV7-8	14	few	TRBJ1-5	-	CASRLGAGNQPQHF	TGTGCCAGCAGGTTGGGGGCTGGCAATCAGCCCCAGCATTTT
TRBV7-7	15	-	TRBJ2-7	TRBD2	CASSPRLAGLHEQYF	TGTGCCAGCAGCCCCCGACTAGCGGGGCTCCACGAGCAGTACTTC
TRBV6-5	14	-	TRBJ1-2	TRBD1	CASSYPGQVRGYTF	TGTGCCAGCAGTTACCCGGGACAGGTTCGGGGCTACACCTTC
TRBV6-5	13	-	TRBJ1-5	-	CASSSIRGQPQHF	TGTGCCAGCAGTTCCATACGAGGACAGCCCCAGCATTTT
TRBV28	16	-	TRBJ2-7	TRBD2	CASSPPMGGGSYEQYF	TGTGCCAGCAGCCCACCAATGGGGGGGGGCTCCTACGAGCAGTACTTC
TRBV9	15	-	TRBJ2-3	TRBD2	CASTRLAGGTDTQYF	TGTGCCAGCACCCGGCTAGCGGGGGGCACAGATACGCAGTATTTT
TRBV29-1	15	-	TRBJ2-1	TRBD2	CSAKGGSGGPNEQFF	TGCAGCGCCAAAGGAGGTAGCGGGGGGCCCAATGAGCAGTTCTTC
TRBV28	12	-	TRBJ1-1	-	CASTQGVTEAFF	TGTGCCAGCACCCAAGGGGTGACTGAAGCTTTCTTT
TRBV7-2	15	-	TRBJ1-3	-	CASSLVSGAGNTIYF	TGTGCCAGCAGCTTAGTATCCGGGGCTGGAAACACCATATATTTT
TRBV5-5	14	once	TRBJ2-7	TRBD1	CASSWGTGSGEQYF	TGTGCCAGCAGCTGGGGGACAGGTTCGGGTGAGCAGTACTTC
TRBV7-9	15	-	TRBJ2-1	TRBD2	CASSSISGGYNEQFF	TGTGCCAGCAGCTCAATTAGCGGGGGCTACAATGAGCAGTTCTTC
TRBV19	17	-	TRBJ1-5	TRBD1	CASSIRDRGLLNQPQHF	TGTGCCAGTAGTATCCGGGACAGGGGCCTTTTGAATCAGCCCCAGCATTTT
TRBV23-1	16	-	TRBJ2-7	-	CASSHTGTTNPYEQYF	TGCGCCAGCAGTCACACCGGGACAACCAACCCCTACGAGCAGTACTTC
TRBV6-4	17	-	TRBJ2-3	TRBD2	CASSEAASGGATDTQYF	TGTGCCAGCAGTGAAGCGGCTAGCGGGGGGGCCACAGATACGCAGTATTTT